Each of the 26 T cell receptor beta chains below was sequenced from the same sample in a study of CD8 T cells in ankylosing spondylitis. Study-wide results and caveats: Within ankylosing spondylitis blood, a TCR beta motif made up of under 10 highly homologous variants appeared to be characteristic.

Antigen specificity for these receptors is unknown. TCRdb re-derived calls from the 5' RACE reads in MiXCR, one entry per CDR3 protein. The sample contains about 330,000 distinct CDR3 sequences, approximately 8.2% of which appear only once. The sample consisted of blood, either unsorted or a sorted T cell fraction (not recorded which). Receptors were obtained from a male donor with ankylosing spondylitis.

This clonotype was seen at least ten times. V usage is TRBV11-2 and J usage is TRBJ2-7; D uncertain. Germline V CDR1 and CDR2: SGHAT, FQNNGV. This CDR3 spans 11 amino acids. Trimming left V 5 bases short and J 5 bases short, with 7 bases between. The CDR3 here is CASSPYHEQYF. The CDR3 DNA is TGTGCCAGCAGCCCCTACCACGAGCAGTACTTC.

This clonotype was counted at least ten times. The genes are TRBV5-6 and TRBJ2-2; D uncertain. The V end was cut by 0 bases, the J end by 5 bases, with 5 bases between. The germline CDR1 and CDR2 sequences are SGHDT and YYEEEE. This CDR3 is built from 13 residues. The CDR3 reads CASSLVVTGELFF. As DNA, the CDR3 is TGTGCCAGCAGCTTGGTTGTTACCGGGGAGCTGTTTTTT. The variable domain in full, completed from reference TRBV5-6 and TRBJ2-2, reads DAGVTQSPTHLIKTRGQQVTLRCSPKSGHDTVSWYQQALGQGPQFIFQYYEEEERQRGNFPDRFSGHQFPNYSSELNVNALLLGDSALYLCASSLVVTGELFFGEGSRLTVL.

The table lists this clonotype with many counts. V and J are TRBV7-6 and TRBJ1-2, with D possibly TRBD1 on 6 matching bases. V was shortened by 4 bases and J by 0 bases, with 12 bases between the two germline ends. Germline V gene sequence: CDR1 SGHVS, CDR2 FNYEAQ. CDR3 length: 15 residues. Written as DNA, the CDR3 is TGTGCCAGCAGCTCAGGACAGTGGACTAACTATGGCTACACCTTC. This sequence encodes CASSSGQWTNYGYTF.

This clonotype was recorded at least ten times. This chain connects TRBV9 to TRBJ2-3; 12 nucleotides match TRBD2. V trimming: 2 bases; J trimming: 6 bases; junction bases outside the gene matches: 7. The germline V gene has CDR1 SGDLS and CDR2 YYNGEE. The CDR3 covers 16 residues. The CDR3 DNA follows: TGTGCCAGCAGCGTCGGGACTAGCGGGTTTGGGGATACGCAGTATTTT. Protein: CASSVGTSGFGDTQYF.

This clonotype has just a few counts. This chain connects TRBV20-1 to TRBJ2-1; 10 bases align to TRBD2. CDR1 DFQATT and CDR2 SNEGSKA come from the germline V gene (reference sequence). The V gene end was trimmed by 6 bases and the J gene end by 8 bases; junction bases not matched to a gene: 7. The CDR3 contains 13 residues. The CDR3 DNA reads TGCAGTGCCGCGACTAGCGGGTATTATGAGCAGTTCTTC. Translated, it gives CSAATSGYYEQFF.

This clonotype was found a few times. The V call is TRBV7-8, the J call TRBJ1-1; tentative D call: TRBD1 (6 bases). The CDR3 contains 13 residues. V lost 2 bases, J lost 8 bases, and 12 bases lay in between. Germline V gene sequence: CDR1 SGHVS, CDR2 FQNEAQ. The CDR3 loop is CASSLIPDREAFF. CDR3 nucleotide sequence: TGTGCCAGCAGCTTAATTCCAGACAGGGAAGCTTTCTTT.

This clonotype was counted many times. The CDR3 loop is CSAWEPGSYNEQFF. For the CDR3, the DNA is TGCAGTGCTTGGGAGCCGGGCTCCTACAATGAGCAGTTCTTC. The J gene is TRBJ2-1, the V gene TRBV20-1, with D perhaps TRBD2 (5 bases). The CDR3 has 14 residues. Trimming took off 5 bases at V and 0 bases at J, with 11 bases between the two ends. Looked up from germline, CDR1 is DFQATT and CDR2 is SNEGSKA (reference sequence).

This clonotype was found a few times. CDR3 sequence: CASSYSTGHAYEQYF. DNA for the CDR3: TGTGCCAGCAGTTACTCGACAGGGCACGCCTACGAGCAGTACTTC. The chain uses TRBV6-2 or TRBV6-3 and TRBJ2-7; 7 bases agree with TRBD1. CDR3 size: 15 residues. The J segment lost 2 bases and the V segment lost 0 bases, leaving 4 bases of the junction unmatched. From germline, CDR1 is MNHEY and CDR2 SVGEGT.

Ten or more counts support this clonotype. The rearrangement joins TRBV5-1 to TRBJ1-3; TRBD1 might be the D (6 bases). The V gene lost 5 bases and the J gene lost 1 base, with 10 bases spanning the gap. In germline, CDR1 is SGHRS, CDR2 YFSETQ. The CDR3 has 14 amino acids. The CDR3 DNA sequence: TGCGCCAGCAGAAACGACAGGTCTGGAAACACCATATATTTT. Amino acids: CASRNDRSGNTIYF. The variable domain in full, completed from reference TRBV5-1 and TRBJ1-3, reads KAGVTQTPRYLIKTRGQQVTLSCSPISGHRSVSWYQQTPGQGLQFLFEYFSETQRNKGNFPGRFSGRQFSNSRSEMNVSTLELGDSALYLCASRNDRSGNTIYFGEGSWLTVV.

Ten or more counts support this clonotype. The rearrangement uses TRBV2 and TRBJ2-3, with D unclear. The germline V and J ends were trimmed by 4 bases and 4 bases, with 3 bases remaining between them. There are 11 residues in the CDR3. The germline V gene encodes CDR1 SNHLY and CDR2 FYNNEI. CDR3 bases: TGTGCCAGCAGTGTCTCAGATACGCAGTATTTT. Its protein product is CASSVSDTQYF.

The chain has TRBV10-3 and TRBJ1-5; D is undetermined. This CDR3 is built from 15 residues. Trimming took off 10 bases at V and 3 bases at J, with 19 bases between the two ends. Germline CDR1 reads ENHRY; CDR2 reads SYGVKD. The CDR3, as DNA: TGTGCCACCGCATTCTTGGACGGATACAATCAGCCCCAGCATTTT. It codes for CATAFLDGYNQPQHF.

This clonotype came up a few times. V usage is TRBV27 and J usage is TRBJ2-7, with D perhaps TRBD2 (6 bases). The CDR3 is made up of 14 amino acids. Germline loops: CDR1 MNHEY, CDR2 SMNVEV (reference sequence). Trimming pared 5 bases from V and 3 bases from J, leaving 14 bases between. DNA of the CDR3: TGTGCCAGCAGTCACCTGGGGCGGGACTACGAGCAGTACTTC. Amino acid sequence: CASSHLGRDYEQYF.

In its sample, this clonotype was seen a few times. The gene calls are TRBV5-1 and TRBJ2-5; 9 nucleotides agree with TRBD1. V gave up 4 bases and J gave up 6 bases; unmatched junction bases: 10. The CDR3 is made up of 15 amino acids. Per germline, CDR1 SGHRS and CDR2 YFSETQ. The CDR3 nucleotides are TGCGCCAGCAGCCCGGGATTCGGGACAGGGCAGACCCAGTACTTC. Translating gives CASSPGFGTGQTQYF.

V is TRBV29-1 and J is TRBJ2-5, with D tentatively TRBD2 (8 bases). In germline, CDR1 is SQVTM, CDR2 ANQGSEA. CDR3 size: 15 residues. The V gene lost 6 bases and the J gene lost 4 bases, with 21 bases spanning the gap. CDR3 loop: CSVGGGGAGGETQYF. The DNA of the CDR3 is TGCAGCGTGGGGGGAGGGGGCGCGGGAGGAGAGACCCAGTACTTC.

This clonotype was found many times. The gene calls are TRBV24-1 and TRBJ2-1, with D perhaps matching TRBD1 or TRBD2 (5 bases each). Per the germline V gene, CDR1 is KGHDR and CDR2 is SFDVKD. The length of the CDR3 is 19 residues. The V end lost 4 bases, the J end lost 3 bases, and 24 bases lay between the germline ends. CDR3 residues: CATSDRPEGHPNYYNEQFF. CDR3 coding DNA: TGTGCCACCAGTGACCGACCCGAGGGGCACCCCAACTACTACAATGAGCAGTTCTTC.

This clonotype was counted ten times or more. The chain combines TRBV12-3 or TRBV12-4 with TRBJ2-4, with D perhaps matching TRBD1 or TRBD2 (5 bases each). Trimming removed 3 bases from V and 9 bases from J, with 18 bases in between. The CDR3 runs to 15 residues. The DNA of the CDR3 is TGTGCCAGCAGTTTTGGGACGGCGGGCTCGAGCATTCAGTACTTC. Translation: CASSFGTAGSSIQYF.

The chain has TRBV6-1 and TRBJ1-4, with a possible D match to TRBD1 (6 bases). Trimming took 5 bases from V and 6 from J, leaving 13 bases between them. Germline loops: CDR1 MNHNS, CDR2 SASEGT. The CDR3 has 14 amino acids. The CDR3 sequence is CASSTDSYYEKLFF. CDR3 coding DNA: TGTGCCAGCAGTACGGACAGCTACTATGAAAAACTGTTTTTT.

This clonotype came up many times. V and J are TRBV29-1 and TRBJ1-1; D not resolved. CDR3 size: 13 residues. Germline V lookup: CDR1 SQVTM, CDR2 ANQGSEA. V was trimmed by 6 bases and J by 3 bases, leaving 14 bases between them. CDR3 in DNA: TGCAGCGTGACCTCGAGCGGGGACACTGAAGCTTTCTTT. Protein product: CSVTSSGDTEAFF. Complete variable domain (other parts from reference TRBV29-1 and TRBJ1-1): SAVISQKPSRDICQRGTSLTIQCQVDSQVTMMFWYRQQPGQSLTLIATANQGSEATYESGFVIDKFPISRPNLTFSTLTVSNMSPEDSSIYLCSVTSSGDTEAFFGQGTRLTVV.

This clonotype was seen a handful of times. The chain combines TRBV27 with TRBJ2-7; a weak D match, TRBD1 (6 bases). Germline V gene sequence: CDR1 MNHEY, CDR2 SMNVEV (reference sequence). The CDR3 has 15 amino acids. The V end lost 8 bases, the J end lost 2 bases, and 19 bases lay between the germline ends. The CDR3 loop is CASALGTGITYEQYF. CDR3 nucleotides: TGTGCCAGCGCTTTAGGCACAGGGATTACCTACGAGCAGTACTTC.

CDR3 in amino acids: CSVGLADNEQFF. Written as DNA, the CDR3 is TGCAGCGTTGGCCTAGCGGACAATGAGCAGTTCTTC. The chain uses TRBV29-1 and TRBJ2-1; 7 nucleotides agree with TRBD2. Per the germline V gene, CDR1 is SQVTM and CDR2 is ANQGSEA. CDR3 length: 12 residues. After removal of 4 bases from V and 5 bases from J, the junction contained 2 bases not matched to a gene.

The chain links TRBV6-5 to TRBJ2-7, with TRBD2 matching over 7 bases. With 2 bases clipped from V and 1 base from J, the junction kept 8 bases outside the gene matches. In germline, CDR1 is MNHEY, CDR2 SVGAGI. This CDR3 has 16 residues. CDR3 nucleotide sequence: TGTGCCAGCAGTTACCCCAGGACGGGAGGATCCTACGAGCAGTACTTC. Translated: CASSYPRTGGSYEQYF.

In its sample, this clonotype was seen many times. CDR3 nucleotide sequence: TGTGCCACCTCAGAAGCGGGAGTTGAGGAGACCCAGTACTTC. This encodes CATSEAGVEETQYF. V and J are TRBV27 and TRBJ2-5; 8 positions agree with TRBD2. V shed 10 bases and J 5 bases; nucleotides not matched to a gene: 12. Per germline, CDR1 MNHEY and CDR2 SMNVEV (reference sequence). The CDR3 is made up of 14 amino acids.

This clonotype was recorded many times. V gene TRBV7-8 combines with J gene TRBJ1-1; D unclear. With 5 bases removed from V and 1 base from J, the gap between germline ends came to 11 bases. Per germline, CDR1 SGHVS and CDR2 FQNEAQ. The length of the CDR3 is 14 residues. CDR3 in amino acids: CASSLRHGNTEAFF. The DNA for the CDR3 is TGTGCCAGCAGCCTCAGGCATGGGAACACTGAAGCTTTCTTT.

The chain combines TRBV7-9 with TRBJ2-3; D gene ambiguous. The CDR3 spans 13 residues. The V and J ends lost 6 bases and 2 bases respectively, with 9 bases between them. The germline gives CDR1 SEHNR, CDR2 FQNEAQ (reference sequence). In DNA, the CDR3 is TGTGCCAGCAGTACTACAGACACAGATACGCAGTATTTT. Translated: CASSTTDTDTQYF.

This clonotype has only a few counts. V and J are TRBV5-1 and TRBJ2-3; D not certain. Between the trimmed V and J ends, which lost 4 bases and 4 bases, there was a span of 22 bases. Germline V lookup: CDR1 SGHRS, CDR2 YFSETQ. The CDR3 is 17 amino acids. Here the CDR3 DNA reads TGCGCCAGCAGCGGCTGGACGCGACGTGGTTCAGCAGATACGCAGTATTTT. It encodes CASSGWTRRGSADTQYF.

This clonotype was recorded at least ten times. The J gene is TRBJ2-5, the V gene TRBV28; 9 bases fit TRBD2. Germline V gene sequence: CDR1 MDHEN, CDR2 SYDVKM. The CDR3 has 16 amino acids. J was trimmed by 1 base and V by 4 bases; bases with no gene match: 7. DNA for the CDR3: TGTGCCAGCAGTTCCTGGCTAGCGGGGATCCAAGAGACCCAGTACTTC. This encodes CASSSWLAGIQETQYF.